The text below deals with one T cell receptor (beta chain). Antigen specificity is unknown. Assay used: immunoSEQ multiplex PCR; TCRdb lists only in-frame clones, some missing. The repertoire holds under 1,100,000 clones, with around 76% as singletons. The sample is drawn from a study of shared clonotypes between healthy human individuals. Study-wide results and caveats: Researchers sampled blood only, noting tissue repertoires likely differ.

After removal of 0 bases from V and 3 bases from J, the junction contained 5 bases not matched to a gene. CDR1 is KGHSH, CDR2 LQKENI, per germline. The CDR3 spans 17 residues. Every donor was a Caucasian adult from Nashville, Tennessee. The gene calls are TRBV18 and TRBJ1-6; 7 positions agree with TRBD1. Specimen: memory CD4+ T cells sorted from blood. The subset was: CD45RA-negative fraction. The sequence was collected from a man aged 18-30 years in good health. CDR3: CASSPPQGGLYNSPLHF. DNA of the CDR3: TGTGCCAGCTCACCACCTCAGGGGGGGCTCTATAATTCACCCCTCCACTTT.